This T cell receptor beta chain was recovered during a study of shared clonotypes between healthy human individuals. Sequencing used immunoSEQ multiplex PCR; TCRdb keeps in-frame clones, though not all of them. The sample shows about 2.3 million clones, 85% to 95% of them seen only once. CDR3 length: 15 residues. The germline V gene has CDR1 MDHEN and CDR2 SYDVKM. Trimming cost V 1 base and J 3 bases, with 12 bases left between them. The TCR sequence derives from a man in his late teens or twenties in good health. Some clones in this sample may be carry-over from other donors' samples. Sequenced material: naive CD4+ T cells from PBMCs. The subset is: CD45RA+ positively selected. The chain uses TRBV28 and TRBJ1-1; D unresolved. CDR3 in amino acids: CASSLSRGWDTEAFF. In nucleotides, the CDR3 is TGTGCCAGCAGTTTATCTCGTGGGTGGGACACTGAAGCTTTCTTT. The variable domain in full, completed from reference TRBV28 and TRBJ1-1, reads DVKVTQSSRYLVKRTGEKVFLECVQDMDHENMFWYRQDPGLGLRLIYFSYDVKMKEKGDIPEGYSVSREKKERFSLILESASTNQTSMYLCASSLSRGWDTEAFFGQGTRLTVV.